These 5 T cell receptor beta chains originate from one sample sequenced in a study of CD8+ T cells in alopecia areata (dated by TCRdb to 2017 to 2018). Library preparation used the immunoSEQ multiplex PCR assay. RNA was extracted from all samples and reverse transcribed into cDNA as template for TCR sequencing. In TCRdb, the immuneACCESS table is reduced to in-frame sequences with V and J assigned. These tables do not hold every clone; where another copy was compared, an unresolved V gene accounts for under half, and the others remain unexplained. This sample holds 120,000 or so clones; roughly 58% were observed only once. 25% to 30% of the sample lies in the top ten. The sample's time point label is to be understood as: four to five weeks on oral tofacitinib. The label giving this sample's treatment or condition can be read as: oral pan-JAK inhibitor, 5-10 mg twice daily. Material: CD8+ T cells sorted from blood, obtained at week 4, from a patient treated with tofacitinib. These TCRs come from a human donor with alopecia areata.

The chain uses TRBV4-2 and TRBJ2-3, with 10 positions matching TRBD2. CDR3 length: 16 residues. V shed 3 bases, J shed 2 bases, and the junction held 5 bases outside the gene matches. Germline V gene sequence: CDR1 LGHNA, CDR2 YNFKEQ. CDR3 sequence: CASSHASGGNTDTQYF. The CDR3 DNA reads as TGTGCCAGCAGCCACGCTAGCGGGGGAAACACAGATACGCAGTATTTT.

In the case of this clone: An end of the junction differs from the germline gene, which may be a read error. CDR3 region: CASSTGHNTEAFF. DNA for the CDR3: TGTGCCAGCAGCACCGGACATAACACTGAAGCTTTCTTT. V and J are TRBV5-1 and TRBJ1-1, with D tentatively TRBD1 (5 bases). This CDR3 spans 13 amino acids. Germline V CDR1 and CDR2: SGHRS, YFSETQ.

This sequence joins TRBV9 and TRBJ1-1; D ambiguous. V lost 0 bases, J lost 5 bases, and 11 bases lay in between. Germline values: CDR1 SGDLS, CDR2 YYNGEE. The CDR3 contains 14 residues. The CDR3 bases are TGTGCCAGCAGCGTAGACTTGGGAGAGACTGAAGCTTTCTTT. Translation: CASSVDLGETEAFF.

A few counts support this clone. The chain carries TRBV2 and TRBJ2-7; possible D gene TRBD2, 7 bases. The CDR3 consists of 14 residues. Trimming took 1 base from V and 2 from J, leaving 9 bases between them. The V gene's germline CDR1 is SNHLY and CDR2 FYNNEI. The CDR3 nucleotides read TGTGCCAGCAGTGAAGGCGGGGGCCCCTACGAGCAGTACTTC. Translation gives CASSEGGGPYEQYF.

V and J are TRBV7-9 and TRBJ1-5; TRBD1 might be the D (5 bases). V was trimmed by 3 bases and J by 5 bases, leaving 11 bases between them. The V gene's germline CDR1 is SEHNR and CDR2 FQNEAQ (reference sequence). There are 14 residues in the CDR3. The CDR3 DNA sequence: TGTGCCAGCAGCTTCGTCCGGGGGGATCAGCCCCAGCATTTT. This translates into CASSFVRGDQPQHF. The complete variable domain, with remaining parts taken from reference TRBV7-9 and TRBJ1-5, reads DTGVSQNPRHKITKRGQNVTFRCDPISEHNRLYWYRQTLGQGPEFLTYFQNEAQLEKSRLLSDRFSAERPKGSFSTLEIQRTEQGDSAMYLCASSFVRGDQPQHFGDGTRLSIL.